One sample yielded the 10 T cell receptor beta chains listed below, sequenced in a study of CD8+ T cells in alopecia areata. Treatment given: oral pan-JAK inhibitor, 5-10 mg twice daily. Reverse transcription of extracted RNA yielded cDNA, which provided the sequencing template. Assay used: immunoSEQ multiplex PCR; TCRdb lists only in-frame clones, some missing. In the table there are 35,000 to 45,000 clones, just under 95% of which are singletons. The specimen was CD8+ T cells sorted from blood, collected at week 24, from a patient treated with tofacitinib. These receptors all come from a human donor with alopecia areata.

The rearrangement uses TRBV13 and TRBJ2-7, with TRBD1 matching over 9 bases. The CDR3 sequence is 14 residues long. The V segment lost 5 bases and the J segment 3 bases; nucleotides outside the gene matches: 5. The germline V gene encodes CDR1 PRHDT and CDR2 FYEKMQ (reference sequence). The CDR3 loop is CASSPEGQGYEQYF. CDR3 bases: TGTGCCAGCAGCCCTGAGGGACAGGGCTACGAGCAGTACTTC.

The chain recombines TRBV4-1 with TRBJ2-7; 7 positions agree with TRBD1. V lost 0 bases to trimming and J lost 3 bases; unmatched junction nucleotides: 5. There are 15 residues in the CDR3. Per the germline V gene, CDR1 is MGHRA and CDR2 is YSYEKL. The CDR3 here is CASSQDGAGGYEQYF. CDR3 nucleotides: TGCGCCAGCAGCCAAGACGGGGCAGGGGGCTACGAGCAGTACTTC.

This clone was detected only once. The CDR3 nucleotides read TGTGCCAGCAGCTTGGCGCGAGGGGGCAACGAGCAGTACTTC. Its translation: CASSLARGGNEQYF. This rearrangement joins TRBV5-6 to TRBJ2-7; 7 nucleotides agree with TRBD1. The ends lost 0 bases at V and 5 bases at J; junction bases unmatched: 5. Germline values: CDR1 SGHDT, CDR2 YYEEEE. This CDR3 has 14 residues.

This clone was seen a single time. V usage is TRBV30 and J usage is TRBJ2-7; D uncertain. The CDR3 contains 13 residues. In germline, CDR1 is GTSNPN, CDR2 SVGIG (reference sequence). Trimming removed 4 bases from V and 1 base from J, with 11 bases in between. The CDR3 is CAWTVGRSYEQYF. DNA of the CDR3: TGTGCCTGGACCGTGGGCAGATCCTACGAGCAGTACTTC.

The rearrangement joins TRBV6-6 to TRBJ2-2; D gene unclear. Looked up from germline, CDR1 is MNHNY and CDR2 is SVGAGI (reference sequence). Trimming pared 1 base from V and 6 bases from J, leaving 12 bases between. This CDR3 has 15 residues. The CDR3 protein is CASSYYSGFSGELFF. The CDR3 nucleotides read TGTGCCAGCAGTTACTACAGTGGCTTTTCCGGGGAGCTGTTTTTT.

The chain recombines TRBV5-6 with TRBJ2-7; D gene unclear. The CDR3 is 14 amino acids. Trimming removed 3 bases from V and 4 bases from J, with 14 bases in between. The germline CDR1 and CDR2 sequences are SGHDT and YYEEEE. The CDR3 DNA follows: TGTGCCAGCAGCTATCGGGTGATGCAATACGAGCAGTACTTC. Protein product: CASSYRVMQYEQYF.

The V call is TRBV4-1, the J call TRBJ1-1; D call uncertain. Germline V gene lookup returns CDR1 MGHRA and CDR2 YSYEKL. This CDR3 is 14 amino acids long. V gave up 0 bases and J gave up 5 bases, with 10 bases separating them. The CDR3 DNA reads TGCGCCAGCAGCCAAGAGTCGGAAAGGACTGAAGCTTTCTTT. Encoded protein: CASSQESERTEAFF.

V is TRBV7-2 and J is TRBJ2-2; D ambiguous. Trimming pared 5 bases from V and 4 bases from J, leaving 8 bases between. The germline CDR1 and CDR2 sequences are SGHTA and FQGNSA. The CDR3 is made up of 13 amino acids. CDR3 sequence (DNA): TGTGCCAGCAGCGAAGATACCACCGGGGAGCTGTTTTTT. Translated, it gives CASSEDTTGELFF.

The V call is TRBV5-5, the J call TRBJ2-1; D is unclear. The germline gives CDR1 SGHKS, CDR2 YYEKEE (reference sequence). V lost 3 bases and J 8 bases, leaving 12 bases between the germline ends. The CDR3 runs to 13 residues. The CDR3 DNA is TGTGCCAGCAGCTACGTTCGGAGCGATGAGCAGTTCTTC. Translating it yields CASSYVRSDEQFF.

The gene calls are TRBV7-2 and TRBJ2-7; a weak D match, TRBD1 (6 bases). Per the germline V gene, CDR1 is SGHTA and CDR2 is FQGNSA. Trimming took off 3 bases at V and 3 bases at J, with 12 bases between the two ends. The CDR3 runs to 14 residues. The CDR3 DNA sequence: TGTGCCAGCAGCTTCCGGGACACCGACTACGAGCAGTACTTC. Translating it yields CASSFRDTDYEQYF.